This T cell receptor (beta chain) was identified in a study of technical replicates of blood from a few donors. Clones were sequenced by immunoSEQ multiplex PCR, and TCRdb holds only the in-frame ones, with some missing. The sample yields about 59,000 clones, just over 90% seen once. CDR3 size: 15 residues. Germline lookup yields CDR1 SGHDT and CDR2 YYEEEE. The ends were cut back, 0 bases at V and 2 bases at J, with 11 bases in the middle. The sequenced material came from PBMCs. V usage is TRBV5-6 and J usage is TRBJ1-1; D is undetermined. The sequence came from a human donor in good health. Some clones in this sample may be carry-over from other donors' samples. The CDR3 nucleotides read TGTGCCAGCAGCTTGGCTGAGCCTTCCAACACTGAAGCTTTCTTT. It encodes CASSLAEPSNTEAFF. Filled out from reference TRBV5-6 and TRBJ1-1, the complete variable domain reads DAGVTQSPTHLIKTRGQQVTLRCSPKSGHDTVSWYQQALGQGPQFIFQYYEEEERQRGNFPDRFSGHQFPNYSSELNVNALLLGDSALYLCASSLAEPSNTEAFFGQGTRLTVV.